These T cell receptor beta chains were read from a single sample in a study of shared clonotypes between healthy human individuals. Sequencing used immunoSEQ multiplex PCR; TCRdb keeps in-frame clones, though not all of them. The data contain roughly 2.1 million clones, roughly 91% of them seen just once; the ten biggest clones take up more than 1.5%. The specimen sequenced was naive CD8+ T cells from PBMCs. The receptors originated from a man younger than 35 in good health. Some clones in this sample may be carry-over from other donors' samples. Each CDR3 is given without its conserved first and last residue. A row's size may be missing; if present it is once, few, many or a size class.

clone size	J gene	V gene	CDR3 protein
once	TRBJ2-1	TRBV5-1	ASSLISGNSYNEQF
-	TRBJ2-1	TRBV7-2	ASSQGLAGANEQF
-	TRBJ1-2	TRBV28	ASSYTASRGYGYT
-	TRBJ2-5	TRBV10-3	AIRADRGLGETQY
-	TRBJ2-7	TRBV2	ASTRRGTYEQY
-	TRBJ2-1	TRBV9	ASSVAQQGAREQF
-	TRBJ2-7	TRBV28	ASTRQDWGTYEQY
few	TRBJ2-1	TRBV6-5	ASRLLGFDEQF
-	TRBJ1-5	TRBV5-8	ASSLVFRGSQPQH
-	TRBJ1-2	TRBV27	ASSPGPVGGYT
-	TRBJ2-5	TRBV5-1	ASSTGLAGPNPGETQY
-	TRBJ2-6	TRBV7-3	ASSDPGQTLFGANVLT
once	TRBJ2-7	TRBV6-5	ASSLDNYEQY
-	TRBJ2-1	TRBV19	ASGGRVTYNEQF
-	TRBJ2-1	TRBV9	ASSVAGGLSSYNEQF
-	TRBJ1-4	TRBV15	ATSGWPRGSEKLF
-	TRBJ2-2	TRBV9	ASSVATWGGGRDNFNTGELF
few	TRBJ2-7	TRBV27	ASSRDPYEQY
-	TRBJ2-2	TRBV6-5	ASSSPGVLF
-	TRBJ2-1	TRBV4-2	ASSHPNRDRINNEQF
-	TRBJ2-3	TRBV28	ASSLGLAGRSDTQY
once	TRBJ1-5	TRBV9	ASSVGFSNQPQH
-	TRBJ2-7	TRBV5-1	ASSQSDRAYEQY
-	TRBJ1-1	TRBV6-5	ASSWDRGRNTEAF
-	TRBJ1-2	TRBV13	ASSLEPPGDGYT
-	TRBJ2-3	TRBV27	ASSLADSTDTQY
once	TRBJ2-5	TRBV7-8	ASSRGETQY
-	TRBJ2-3	TRBV28	ASSPRTSRTADTQY
-	TRBJ2-5	TRBV28	AIRDWGQETQY
-	TRBJ2-6	TRBV27	ASSGDTLISGANVLT
-	TRBJ1-2	TRBV7-9	ASSLAGMRVGAGYT